Shown below are 25 T cell receptor beta chains from a single sample sequenced in a study of cytomegalovirus exposure and HLA in healthy donors. Use of 60 Vbeta and 13 Jbeta primers characterized the PCR. Measured with immunoSEQ multiplex PCR; TCRdb has only the in-frame clones, and not every one. The repertoire has some 200,000 clones, approximately 80% of them found once; the top ten carry around 1.5%. The sequencing input was PBMCs. These TCRs come from a girl between 5 and 17 years old in good health and CMV-seronegative.

The chain couples TRBV7-7 to TRBJ2-3; 7 bases fit TRBD2. The CDR3 totals 16 residues. The trim removed 5 bases at V and 4 bases at J, leaving 12 bases unmatched. CDR1 SSHAT and CDR2 FNYEAQ come from the germline V gene (reference sequence). As DNA, the CDR3 is TGTGCCAGCAGCCCAGGGACTAATAGGGGTGCAGATACGCAGTATTTT. Its translation is CASSPGTNRGADTQYF.

The genes are TRBV4-2 and TRBJ2-7, with TRBD2 matching 9 bases. V trimming: 0 bases; J trimming: 1 base; junction bases outside the gene matches: 4. CDR3 length: 16 residues. The V gene's germline CDR1 is LGHNA and CDR2 YNFKEQ. The CDR3 sequence: CASSQEGAGGSYEQYF. The CDR3, as DNA: TGTGCCAGCAGCCAAGAAGGTGCGGGAGGGTCCTACGAGCAGTACTTC.

The chain joins TRBV4-1 to TRBJ2-7, with TRBD1 matching 9 bases. Per the germline V gene, CDR1 is MGHRA and CDR2 is YSYEKL. Trimming removed 0 bases from V and 6 bases from J; junction bases left unmatched: 12. There are 17 residues in the CDR3. CDR3 sequence: CASSQDLVRDRVGEQYF. As DNA, the CDR3 is TGCGCCAGCAGCCAAGACCTTGTCCGGGACAGGGTTGGCGAGCAGTACTTC.

This clone turned up a few times. CDR3 sequence (DNA): TGTGCCAGCAGTTTGAGTTGGGGACAGTCAACTAATGAAAAACTGTTTTTT. Protein sequence: CASSLSWGQSTNEKLFF. The chain couples TRBV5-6 to TRBJ1-4; TRBD1 matches 7 bases. V shed 5 bases, J shed 0 bases, and the junction held 10 bases outside the gene matches. This CDR3 comprises 17 residues. CDR1 is SGHDT and CDR2 is YYEEEE in the germline V gene.

CDR3 sequence reads: CASSLANSGNSYEQYF. DNA of the CDR3: TGCGCCAGCAGCTTGGCCAATAGCGGGAACTCCTACGAGCAGTACTTC. This chain joins TRBV5-1 and TRBJ2-7; TRBD2 agrees at 8 bases. The CDR3 totals 16 residues. Germline trimming cut 0 bases from V and 0 bases from J; bases unmatched to any gene: 5. The germline gives CDR1 SGHRS, CDR2 YFSETQ.

The chain joins TRBV15 to TRBJ1-2; D is ambiguous. The germline V gene has CDR1 LNHNV and CDR2 YYDKDF (reference sequence). V dropped 0 bases and J dropped 0 bases, with 8 bases sitting between them. CDR3 length equals 15 residues. CDR3 protein: CATSRDQRANYGYTF. As DNA, the CDR3 is TGTGCCACCAGCAGAGATCAAAGAGCTAACTATGGCTACACCTTC.

V usage is TRBV5-6 and J usage is TRBJ1-4; D gene unclear. The CDR3 contains 16 residues. The germline V gene encodes CDR1 SGHDT and CDR2 YYEEEE. Trimming pared 1 base from V and 3 bases from J, leaving 13 bases between. In nucleotides, the CDR3 is TGTGCCAGCAGCTTGATAGCGGGTGGAGCTAATGAAAAACTGTTTTTT. Encoded protein: CASSLIAGGANEKLFF.

This chain uses TRBV28 with TRBJ1-3; 7 nucleotides line up with TRBD1. Germline trimming cut 6 bases from V and 4 bases from J; bases unmatched to any gene: 18. The germline gives CDR1 MDHEN, CDR2 SYDVKM. This CDR3 contains 18 residues. The CDR3 DNA sequence: TGTGCCAGCAGACCCACCCGGTCCACAGGGGTGAGGGGAAACACCATATATTTT. Translated: CASRPTRSTGVRGNTIYF.

V and J are TRBV5-1 and TRBJ2-7; 7 bases map to TRBD1. Per the germline V gene, CDR1 is SGHRS and CDR2 is YFSETQ. Trimming took 3 bases from V and 3 from J; bases not matched to a gene: 6. There are 14 residues in the CDR3. The CDR3 bases are TGCGCCAGCAGCTCCCTGGGGACAGACTACGAGCAGTACTTC. Translated: CASSSLGTDYEQYF.

This clone is a singleton in its sample. The chain links TRBV30 to TRBJ1-2; 11 bases line up with TRBD1. The CDR3 loop spans 15 amino acids. Germline loops: CDR1 GTSNPN, CDR2 SVGIG (reference sequence). Unmatched junction bases numbered 8, after V lost 1 base and J lost 7 bases. DNA for the CDR3: TGTGCCTGGAGTGCCTGGGACAGGGGGTTTTTTGGCTACACCTTC. It encodes CAWSAWDRGFFGYTF.

This clone was seen a single time. The CDR3 sequence is CASSQGAGSYEQYF. As DNA, the CDR3 is TGTGCCAGCTCACAGGGGGCGGGGTCCTACGAGCAGTACTTC. The chain employs TRBV18 and TRBJ2-7, with D possibly TRBD1 on 7 matching bases. V was trimmed by 4 bases and J by 1 base, leaving 11 bases between them. Germline-derived CDR1 and CDR2 are KGHSH and LQKENI. This CDR3 is built from 14 residues.

This chain connects TRBV19 to TRBJ2-4, with TRBD1 as a possible D gene (6 bases). Germline-derived CDR1 and CDR2 are LNHDA and SQIVND (reference sequence). This CDR3 has 14 residues. V lost 7 bases and J 1 base, leaving 11 bases between the germline ends. The CDR3 DNA reads as TGTGCCAGTACCAAAACAGGGGCCAAAAACATTCAGTACTTC. Protein sequence: CASTKTGAKNIQYF. Supplemented by reference TRBV19 and TRBJ2-4, the full variable domain reads DGGITQSPKYLFRKEGQNVTLSCEQNLNHDAMYWYRQDPGQGLRLIYYSQIVNDFQKGDIAEGYSVSREKKESFPLTVTSAQKNPTAFYLCASTKTGAKNIQYFGAGTRLSVL.

As DNA, the CDR3 is TGTGCCAGCAGCTCTGGACAGACCAGAATTCGGCACTATGGCTACACCTTC. The encoded protein is CASSSGQTRIRHYGYTF. The gene calls are TRBV5-6 and TRBJ1-2; the D gene is possibly TRBD1 (6 bases). With 3 bases removed from V and 3 bases from J, the gap between germline ends came to 21 bases. CDR1 and CDR2 (germline): SGHDT, YYEEEE. This CDR3 region has 17 residues.

V is TRBV21-1 and J is TRBJ1-4; TRBD1, the table's D call, was not compared with the DNA. TRBV21-1 corresponds to a pseudogene. There are 15 residues in the CDR3. CDR3 region: CASTRTGTGDEKLFF. For the CDR3, the DNA is TGTGCCAGCACCCGAACAGGGACAGGAGATGAAAAACTGTTTTTT.

The rearrangement uses TRBV7-3 and TRBJ2-3, with 12 positions matching TRBD2. CDR1 SGHTA and CDR2 FQGTGA come from the germline V gene. The V and J ends lost 4 bases and 10 bases, in that order; junction bases with no gene match: 9. CDR3 size: 15 residues. DNA for the CDR3: TGTGCCAGCAGCTCGACTAGCGGGAGTGGGGAGCCGCAGTATTTT. Its translation: CASSSTSGSGEPQYF.

The chain employs TRBV27 and TRBJ2-7, with D uncertain. Trimming shortened V by 5 bases and J by 0 bases, and 14 bases separated the two germline ends. CDR1 and CDR2 (germline): MNHEY, SMNVEV (reference sequence). This CDR3 is built from 15 residues. CDR3 sequence reads: CASSARLKNSYEQYF. The CDR3 DNA follows: TGTGCCAGCAGTGCCCGACTTAAAAACTCCTACGAGCAGTACTTC.

The J gene is TRBJ2-3, the V gene TRBV7-9; D uncertain. This CDR3 spans 17 amino acids. Trimming removed 1 base at V and 3 bases at J, with 17 bases between. From germline, CDR1 is SEHNR and CDR2 FQNEAQ (reference sequence). The chain's CDR3 is CASSLEPGQAITDTQYF. The CDR3 DNA reads TGTGCCAGCAGCTTAGAGCCCGGTCAAGCAATTACAGATACGCAGTATTTT. Using reference TRBV7-9 and TRBJ2-3 for the parts outside the CDR3, the full variable domain is DTGVSQNPRHKITKRGQNVTFRCDPISEHNRLYWYRQTLGQGPEFLTYFQNEAQLEKSRLLSDRFSAERPKGSFSTLEIQRTEQGDSAMYLCASSLEPGQAITDTQYFGPGTRLTVL.

V usage is TRBV27 and J usage is TRBJ1-6, with a tentative D call TRBD1 (5 bases). CDR3 length: 13 residues. Trimming removed 4 bases at V and 7 bases at J, with 8 bases between. Germline loops: CDR1 MNHEY, CDR2 SMNVEV (reference sequence). The CDR3 DNA follows: TGTGCCAGCAGTTGGGGGGTAAATTCACCCCTCCACTTT. Translated, it gives CASSWGVNSPLHF.

The chain combines TRBV6-1 with TRBJ1-4; TRBD1 matches 7 bases. The V gene end was trimmed by 6 bases and the J gene end by 7 bases; junction bases not matched to a gene: 11. This CDR3 comprises 15 residues. Looked up from germline, CDR1 is MNHNS and CDR2 is SASEGT. This chain's CDR3 is CASSEQTGPGEKLFF. CDR3 coding DNA: TGTGCCAGCAGCGAGCAGACAGGGCCTGGTGAAAAACTGTTTTTT.

This clone was detected a few times. The chain employs TRBV19 and TRBJ1-2; 7 nucleotides agree with TRBD1. J gave up 7 bases and V 4 bases, and 15 bases lay outside the gene matches. CDR1 LNHDA and CDR2 SQIVND come from the germline V gene (reference sequence). The CDR3 is 16 amino acids. The CDR3 DNA sequence: TGTGCCAGTAGTACTCCCGGGCGACAGGGTACCGGTGGCTACACCTTC. This sequence encodes CASSTPGRQGTGGYTF.

The rearrangement uses TRBV6-4 and TRBJ2-3; 10 bases map to TRBD2. V dropped 4 bases and J dropped 8; count of bases not matched to a gene: 6. Germline V gene sequence: CDR1 MRHNA, CDR2 SNTAGT. This CDR3 comprises 14 residues. Here the CDR3 DNA reads TGTGCCAGCAGTGCTAGCGGGAGCGTTCCTACGCAGTATTTT. Translation: CASSASGSVPTQYF.

This clone occurred once. The V and J genes are TRBV4-2 and TRBJ2-6; D possibly corresponds to TRBD1 (6 bases). The CDR3 covers 15 residues. V gave up 1 base and J gave up 2 bases, with 6 bases separating them. Germline CDR1 and CDR2: LGHNA and YNFKEQ. DNA for the CDR3: TGTGCCAGCAGCCAAGCAGGGGCTGGGGCCAACGTCCTGACTTTC. It specifies CASSQAGAGANVLTF.

A few counts support this clone. The CDR3 is CASSGQGLMNTEAFF. CDR3 in DNA: TGTGCCAGCAGCGGACAGGGGCTTATGAACACTGAAGCTTTCTTT. The V gene is TRBV13, the J gene TRBJ1-1, with 9 bases that match TRBD1. Germline values: CDR1 PRHDT, CDR2 FYEKMQ (reference sequence). The CDR3 extends over 15 amino acids. The J segment lost 0 bases and the V segment lost 5 bases, leaving 4 bases of the junction unmatched.

The chain recombines TRBV1 with TRBJ1-1. TRBV1 is a pseudogene. The CDR3 contains 17 residues. CDR3 loop: CTSSQPKIYTGNTEAFF. The CDR3 nucleotides read TGCACCAGCAGCCAACCGAAAATTTACACGGGGAACACTGAAGCTTTCTTT.

The chain carries TRBV27 and TRBJ2-7, with 8 bases matching TRBD2. This CDR3 spans 21 amino acids. Germline V gene lookup returns CDR1 MNHEY and CDR2 SMNVEV (reference sequence). V lost 6 bases, J lost 2 bases, and 27 bases stayed unmatched. CDR3 DNA sequence: TGTGCCAGCAGCCCCCTCTGGGTAACTGTTGGACGGGGGGGCGGGGCCTACGAGCAGTACTTC. Its protein product is CASSPLWVTVGRGGGAYEQYF.